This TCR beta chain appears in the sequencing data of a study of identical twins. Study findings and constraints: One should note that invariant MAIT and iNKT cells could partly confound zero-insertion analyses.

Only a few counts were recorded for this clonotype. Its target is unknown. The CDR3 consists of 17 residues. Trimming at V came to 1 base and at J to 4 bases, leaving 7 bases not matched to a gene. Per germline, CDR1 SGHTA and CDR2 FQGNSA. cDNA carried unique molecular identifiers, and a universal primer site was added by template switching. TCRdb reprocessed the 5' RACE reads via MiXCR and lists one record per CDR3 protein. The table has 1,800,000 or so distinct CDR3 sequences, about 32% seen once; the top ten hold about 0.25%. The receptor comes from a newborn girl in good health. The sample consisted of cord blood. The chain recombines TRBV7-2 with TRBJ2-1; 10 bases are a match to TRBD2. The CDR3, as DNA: TGTGCCAGCAGCTTAGGGGCTAGCGGGGGATGGTACAATGAGCAGTTCTTC. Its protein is CASSLGASGGWYNEQFF.